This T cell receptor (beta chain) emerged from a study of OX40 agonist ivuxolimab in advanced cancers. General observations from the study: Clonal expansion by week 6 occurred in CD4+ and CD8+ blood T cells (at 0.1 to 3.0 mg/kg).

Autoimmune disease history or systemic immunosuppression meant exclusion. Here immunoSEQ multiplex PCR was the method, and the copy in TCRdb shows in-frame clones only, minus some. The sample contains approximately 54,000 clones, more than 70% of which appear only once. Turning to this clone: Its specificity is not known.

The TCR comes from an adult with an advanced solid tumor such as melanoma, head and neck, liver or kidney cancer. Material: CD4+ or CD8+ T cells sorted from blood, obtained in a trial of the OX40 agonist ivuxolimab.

In DNA, the CDR3 is TGTGCCAGCTCACCACCAGGGGCTGCGGTGGGCTACACCTTC. Its translation is CASSPPGAAVGYTF. V usage is TRBV18 and J usage is TRBJ1-2; TRBD1 is a possible D gene (5 bases). This CDR3 is 14 amino acids long. The germline V gene has CDR1 KGHSH and CDR2 LQKENI. The V end lost 0 bases, the J end lost 8 bases, and 13 bases lay between the germline ends.